Presented here are 5 T cell receptor beta chains from one specimen sequenced in a study of shared T cell receptors in the human thymus (dated by TCRdb to the early 2020s). The library was built by means of the immunoSEQ multiplex PCR assay. TCRdb re-hosts the immuneACCESS table, in-frame sequences only. Its copies lack some clones; in the studies checked, an unresolved V gene accounts for under half of them, and the cause for the rest is not known. This sample is represented by about 610,000 clones; 88% of them were singletons. 0.008% to 0.011% of the sample goes to the ten largest clones. These data were likewise used in another study, on human thymus T cells.

Sequencing was performed on thymocytes. The receptors come from a boy under three years old with a congenital heart defect. Donor details come from another sample of the same person, matched by shared clones.

The V call is TRBV4-2, the J call TRBJ1-4; 9 bases align to TRBD1. The CDR3 is 15 amino acids. CDR1 and CDR2 (germline): LGHNA, YNFKEQ. J lost 3 bases, V lost 3 bases, and 2 bases had no gene match. The CDR3 reads CASSQTGGSNEKLFF. The CDR3 nucleotides are TGTGCCAGCAGCCAGACAGGGGGGTCTAATGAAAAACTGTTTTTT.

The V and J genes are TRBV7-3 and TRBJ2-1; 9 nucleotides line up with TRBD2. Germline-derived CDR1 and CDR2 are SGHTA and FQGTGA. J gave up 4 bases and V 4 bases, and 14 bases lay outside the gene matches. This CDR3 has 18 amino acids. The CDR3 DNA follows: TGTGCCAGCAGCTCGGAGGGGGGAGGACTAGCGCCATACAATGAGCAGTTCTTC. This translates into CASSSEGGGLAPYNEQFF.

V usage is TRBV1 and J usage is TRBJ2-5; TRBD2 was called by the table and not checked on the DNA. TRBV1 is an annotated pseudogene. This CDR3 is built from 18 residues. The CDR3 spells CTSSQDGWDDGGLETQYF. The DNA for the CDR3 is TGCACCAGCAGCCAAGATGGCTGGGATGACGGGGGGCTGGAGACCCAGTACTTC.

This chain joins TRBV28 and TRBJ2-7; D is possibly TRBD1 (6 bases). Trimming cost V 3 bases and J 0 bases, with 18 bases left between them. Germline CDR1 and CDR2: MDHEN and SYDVKM. The length of the CDR3 is 17 residues. Here the CDR3 DNA reads TGTGCCAGCAGTTTCCAGGGGTCTAGCAAAAACTCCTACGAGCAGTACTTC. It translates to CASSFQGSSKNSYEQYF. The full variable domain, rest sourced from reference TRBV28 and TRBJ2-7, is DVKVTQSSRYLVKRTGEKVFLECVQDMDHENMFWYRQDPGLGLRLIYFSYDVKMKEKGDIPEGYSVSREKKERFSLILESASTNQTSMYLCASSFQGSSKNSYEQYFGPGTRLTVT.

In DNA form, the CDR3 reads TGTGCCAGCAACTCCGGCACAGGGGGTTACGAGCAGTACTTC. Translated: CASNSGTGGYEQYF. This chain links TRBV28 with TRBJ2-7; 8 bases align to TRBD1. The CDR3 contains 14 residues. The germline V gene encodes CDR1 MDHEN and CDR2 SYDVKM. The trim removed 7 bases at V and 4 bases at J, leaving 9 bases unmatched.